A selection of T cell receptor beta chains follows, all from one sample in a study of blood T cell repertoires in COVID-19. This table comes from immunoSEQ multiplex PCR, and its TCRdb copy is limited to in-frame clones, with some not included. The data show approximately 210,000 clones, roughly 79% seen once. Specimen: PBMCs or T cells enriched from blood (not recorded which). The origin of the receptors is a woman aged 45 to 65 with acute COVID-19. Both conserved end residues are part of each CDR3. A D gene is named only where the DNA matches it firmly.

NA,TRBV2,CASRLQATNEKLFF
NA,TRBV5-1,CASSPREDLVRGANVLTF
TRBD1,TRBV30,CAWSGGRQGRNQPQHF
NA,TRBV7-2,CASSGGAYPRTTEAFF
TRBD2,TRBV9,CASSVDPSGGSNEQFF
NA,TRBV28,CASRTGNTEAFF
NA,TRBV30,CAWSAQTEPQHF
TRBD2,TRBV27,CASSFLAGHEQYF
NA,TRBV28,CASTRDFTSGYGYTF
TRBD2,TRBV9,CASSPGTSGDPRAYNEQFF
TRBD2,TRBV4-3,CASSQDSGEYNEQFF
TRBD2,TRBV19,CASSLAGGPRNEQFF
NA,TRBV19,CASSNRAGVETQYF
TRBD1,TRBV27,CASSFKRDSYGYTF
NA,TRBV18,CASSSTGVQPQHF
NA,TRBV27,CASSPGRVWTIAASYEQYF
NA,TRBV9,CASSPRLVYNEQFF
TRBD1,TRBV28,CASSEDRGLSYEQYF
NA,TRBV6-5,CASSGPQGTF
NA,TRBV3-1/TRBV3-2,CASSQELRSAGNTIYF
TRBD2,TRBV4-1,CASSQGSSGGASTYNEQFF
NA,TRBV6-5,CASRGAGTSEDTQYF
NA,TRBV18,CASSPYPGGSYNSPLHF
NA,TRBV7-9,CASSQASVGNTIYF
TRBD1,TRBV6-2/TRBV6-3,CASSNRDRDLQETQYF
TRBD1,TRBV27,CASSTGQGAYIQYF
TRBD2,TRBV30,CAWSSGPSYEQYF
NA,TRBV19,CASNKGVREKLFF